This T cell receptor (beta chain) stems from a study of blood T cells in healthy people across ages. In the case of this clonotype: The antigen remains undetermined. The junction departs from the called germline gene at one end, perhaps through a read error.

Germline CDR1 is SGHRS and CDR2 is YFSETQ. This CDR3 is 14 amino acids long. The use of a sample-barcoded 5' primer and a J-beta primer mix characterized a second PCR of about 6 to 11 cycles. In TCRdb, the 5' RACE reads were re-called with MiXCR into one record per CDR3 protein. The sample lists 1.2 million to 1.5 million distinct CDR3 sequences, 55% to 75% occurring once. Whole-study results and caveats: There were more naive CD4+ cells and higher diversity in long-lived donors than in aged donors.

The TCR sequence derives from a man younger than 35 in good health. Sequencing was carried out using blood. The chain uses TRBV5-1 and TRBJ2-7, with D possibly matching TRBD1 (5 bases). The CDR3 sequence: CTSSLQTVSYEQYF. CDR3 in DNA: TGCACCAGCAGCCTCCAGACAGTCTCCTACGAGCAGTACTTC.